This T cell receptor (beta chain) was recorded in a study of neurological immune-mediated disorders. This clonotype was seen ten or more times. MiXCR, run by TCRdb on the 5' RACE reads, gives a single entry per CDR3 protein. The sample has tens of thousands of distinct CDR3 sequences, more than 4.5% seen once. This CDR3 contains 16 residues. Germline V gives CDR1 DFQATT, CDR2 SNEGSKA (reference sequence). The junction had 3 bases not matched to a gene; V was cut back by 0 bases and J by 1 base. Sorted libraries drew on approximately 960,000 CD4+ or CD8+ T cells. The chain uses TRBV20-1 and TRBJ2-5, with TRBD2 matching 12 bases. This TCR was recovered from a man younger than 30 in good health. The specimen was CD4+ T cells from blood. CDR3 sequence: CSAREWTSGIQETQYF. For the CDR3, the DNA is TGCAGTGCTAGAGAATGGACTAGCGGGATCCAAGAGACCCAGTACTTC.